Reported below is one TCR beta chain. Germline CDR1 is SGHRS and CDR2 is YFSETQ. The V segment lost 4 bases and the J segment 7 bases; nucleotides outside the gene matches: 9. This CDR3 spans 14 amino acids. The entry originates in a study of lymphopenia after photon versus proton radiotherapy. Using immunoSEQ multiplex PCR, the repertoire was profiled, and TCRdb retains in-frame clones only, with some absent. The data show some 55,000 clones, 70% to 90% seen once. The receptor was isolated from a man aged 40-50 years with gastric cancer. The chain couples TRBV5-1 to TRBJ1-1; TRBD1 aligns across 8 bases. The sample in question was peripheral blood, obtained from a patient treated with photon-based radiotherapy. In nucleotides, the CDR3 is TGCGCCAGCAGCCCCGAGGGGACAGGCCGTGAAGCTTTCTTT. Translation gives CASSPEGTGREAFF.